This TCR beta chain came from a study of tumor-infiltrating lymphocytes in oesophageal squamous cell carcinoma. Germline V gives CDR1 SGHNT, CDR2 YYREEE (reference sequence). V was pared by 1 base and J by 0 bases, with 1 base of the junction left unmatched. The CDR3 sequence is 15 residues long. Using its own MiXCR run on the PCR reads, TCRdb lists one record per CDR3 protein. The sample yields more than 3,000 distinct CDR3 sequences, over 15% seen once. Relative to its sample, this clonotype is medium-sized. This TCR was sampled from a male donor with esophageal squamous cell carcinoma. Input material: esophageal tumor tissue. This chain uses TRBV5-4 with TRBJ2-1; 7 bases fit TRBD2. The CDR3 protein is CASSLRGDSYNEQFF. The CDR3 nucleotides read TGTGCCAGCAGCTTGCGGGGGGACTCCTACAATGAGCAGTTCTTC.